The 29 T cell receptor beta chains listed next were all sequenced from one sample in a study of T-cell reconstitution after alpha-beta-depleted transplantation in children (dated by TCRdb to 2016 to 2017). Libraries were prepared through PCR. TCRdb records Illumina HiSeq 2500 as the sequencer. TCR libraries were prepared with molecular barcoding, using unique molecular identifiers to normalize TCRbeta repertoire quantification. TCRdb took the public reads, trimmed them with fastp at Q25, ran MiXCR for clone calling and kept in-frame beta chains. Rows with one shared CDR3 protein collapse into an entry with the most common genes and DNA. The sample profile shows about 460,000 distinct CDR3 sequences; 10% of them were found once. Of the sample, 2% to 2.5% falls within the top ten clones. The treatment or condition label, read with the paper, signifies: allogeneic hematopoietic cell transplantation with graft depleted of TCRalphabeta T cells and CD19 B cells.

Sample: PBMCs, taken before TCRalphabeta/CD19-depleted stem cell transplant. These receptors originate from a child under 10 years old with inherited bone marrow failure, due to receive a stem cell transplant.

The chain uses TRBV6-1 and TRBJ2-1, with 8 bases lining up with TRBD2. The CDR3 has 19 amino acids. Germline assignment: CDR1 MNHNS and CDR2 SASEGT. The V gene end was trimmed by 2 bases and the J gene end by 9 bases; junction bases not matched to a gene: 21. CDR3 DNA sequence: TGTGCCAGCAGTGAAAGGAAAACAAATCCGGGAGGGCCGGTAGTTGAGCAGTTCTTC. Translated, it gives CASSERKTNPGGPVVEQFF.

Points on this clonotype: This may be a read error, as it is one base from a much larger clone. This chain uses TRBV4-3 with TRBJ2-3; D remains unclear. The end of the DNA is better explained by TRBJ1-5, so the J call may be wrong. CDR3 length: 15 amino acids. Germline values: CDR1 LGHNA, CDR2 YSLEER. CDR3 amino acids: CASSQTVNNWYTQHF. For the CDR3, the DNA is TGCGCCAGCAGCCAAACCGTAAACAACTGGTATACGCAGCATTTT.

This clonotype has a count of ten or more. The J gene is TRBJ1-6, the V gene TRBV12-3 or TRBV12-4, with a weak D call TRBD1 (5 bases). Trimming pared 5 bases from V and 8 bases from J, leaving 16 bases between. The CDR3 length is 15 residues. The CDR3 region is CASSPRGIRDSPLHF. CDR3 in DNA: TGTGCCAGCAGTCCCCGGGGCATTCGAGATTCACCCCTCCACTTT.

This clonotype was seen only a few times. The genes are TRBV7-9 and TRBJ2-2; D may be TRBD1 or TRBD2 (5 bases each). Looked up from germline, CDR1 is SEHNR and CDR2 is FQNEAQ (reference sequence). CDR3 length equals 16 residues. The V end lost 5 bases, the J end lost 2 bases, and 15 bases lay between the germline ends. The CDR3 sequence is CASSPRGRENTGELFF. CDR3 sequence (DNA): TGTGCCAGCAGCCCCCGGGGCAGGGAAAACACCGGGGAGCTGTTTTTT.

J is TRBJ2-7 and V is TRBV18; D might be TRBD1 (6 bases). The V end was cut by 3 bases, the J end by 5 bases, with 14 bases between. The CDR3 runs 14 residues. Germline CDR1 reads KGHSH; CDR2 reads LQKENI. For the CDR3, the DNA is TGTGCCAGCTCACCTTCAGACAGGTCCAACGAGCAGTACTTC. Its protein product is CASSPSDRSNEQYF.

This clonotype was detected ten times or more. This chain joins TRBV18 and TRBJ2-5; D may be TRBD2 (6 bases). CDR1 KGHSH and CDR2 LQKENI come from the germline V gene. This CDR3 has 15 amino acids. Deletions cut 3 bases from V and 4 bases from J, with 15 bases between. The CDR3 DNA reads as TGTGCCAGCTCACCCAGAGTCCTGGGAGGAGAGACCCAGTACTTC. This sequence encodes CASSPRVLGGETQYF.

V gene TRBV6-2 or TRBV6-3 combines with J gene TRBJ2-7, with D maybe TRBD2 (6 bases). Germline V gene lookup returns CDR1 MNHEY and CDR2 SVGEGT. The V end was cut by 2 bases, the J end by 0 bases, with 17 bases between. This CDR3 is built from 17 residues. The CDR3 region is CASSYALGLRSSYEQYF. CDR3 DNA: TGTGCCAGCAGTTACGCCCTGGGACTCCGTAGCTCCTACGAGCAGTACTTC.

This clonotype was counted at least ten times. The chain couples TRBV20-1 to TRBJ2-7; 9 nucleotides match TRBD2. In germline, CDR1 is DFQATT, CDR2 SNEGSKA (reference sequence). This CDR3 contains 13 residues. V trimming: 5 bases; J trimming: 5 bases; junction bases outside the gene matches: 7. CDR3 in DNA: TGCAGTGCTCTTAGCGGGAGCCCCAACGAGCAGTACTTC. It codes for CSALSGSPNEQYF.

The CDR3 DNA sequence: TGCAGCGTTGAATCAGGGTTACGCCCGTGGTTACAGGAGCAGTTCTTC. Amino acid sequence: CSVESGLRPWLQEQFF. The chain links TRBV29-1 to TRBJ2-1; weak D call: TRBD1 (5 bases). CDR3 size: 16 residues. V dropped 2 bases and J dropped 10 bases, with 24 bases sitting between them. The germline gives CDR1 SQVTM, CDR2 ANQGSEA.

Ten or more counts support this clonotype. CDR3 residues: CASSLGFGNSDTQYF. For the CDR3, the DNA is TGTGCCAGCAGTTTGGGTTTTGGGAATTCAGATACGCAGTATTTT. The V and J genes are TRBV28 and TRBJ2-3; D is undetermined. The CDR3 is 15 amino acids. V lost 3 bases, J lost 4 bases, and 14 bases lay in between. The germline V gene has CDR1 MDHEN and CDR2 SYDVKM.

V gene TRBV5-4 combines with J gene TRBJ2-3, with a possible D match to TRBD2 (6 bases). Germline V lookup: CDR1 SGHNT, CDR2 YYREEE (reference sequence). Trimming took off 4 bases at V and 2 bases at J, with 17 bases between the two ends. There are 16 residues in the CDR3. The CDR3 DNA is TGTGCCAGCAGCCGGGGGACCGAAAGAAACACAGATACGCAGTATTTT. This encodes CASSRGTERNTDTQYF.

The CDR3 is CASSEVGGRYEQYF. CDR3 in DNA: TGCGCCAGCAGTGAGGTCGGGGGGCGTTACGAGCAGTACTTC. The chain employs TRBV10-2 and TRBJ2-7, with a possible D match to TRBD2 (7 bases). With 2 bases removed from V and 4 bases from J, the gap between germline ends came to 12 bases. Germline V gene sequence: CDR1 WSHSY, CDR2 SAAADI. CDR3 length: 14 amino acids.

This clonotype occurred many times. This chain connects TRBV28 to TRBJ2-7, with 10 bases fitting TRBD1. Germline CDR1 reads MDHEN; CDR2 reads SYDVKM. CDR3 size: 17 residues. J gave up 2 bases and V 0 bases, and 7 bases lay outside the gene matches. The CDR3 nucleotides read TGTGCCAGCAGTTTATGGACAGGGGGCCTGGGGGCCTACGAGCAGTACTTC. Its translation: CASSLWTGGLGAYEQYF.

This clonotype was observed at least ten times. This chain connects TRBV11-2 to TRBJ2-1; the match to TRBD2 covers 11 bases. J was trimmed by 3 bases and V by 1 base; bases with no gene match: 2. CDR3 size: 16 residues. The germline CDR1 and CDR2 sequences are SGHAT and FQNNGV. This chain's CDR3 is CASSLVAGGFYNEQFF. In DNA, the CDR3 is TGTGCCAGCAGCTTAGTAGCGGGAGGGTTCTACAATGAGCAGTTCTTC.

This clonotype was seen many times. The V gene is TRBV7-2, the J gene TRBJ1-3; TRBD1 is a possible D gene (6 bases). CDR3 size: 14 residues. Germline loops: CDR1 SGHTA, CDR2 FQGNSA. Trimming cost V 5 bases and J 2 bases, with 10 bases left between them. CDR3 nucleotides: TGTGCCAGCAGCCCTGGACAGACTGGAAACACCATATATTTT. The encoded protein is CASSPGQTGNTIYF.

This clonotype turned up a few times. The chain joins TRBV18 to TRBJ2-3; 8 bases line up with TRBD2. CDR1 is KGHSH, CDR2 LQKENI, per germline. This CDR3 comprises 15 residues. Trimming at V came to 0 bases and at J to 2 bases, leaving 1 base not matched to a gene. The CDR3 sequence is CASSPPGRATDTQYF. The CDR3 bases are TGTGCCAGCTCACCACCCGGGAGGGCCACAGATACGCAGTATTTT.

V usage is TRBV30 and J usage is TRBJ2-7, with D perhaps TRBD1 (6 bases). This CDR3 has 13 amino acids. CDR1 GTSNPN and CDR2 SVGIG come from the germline V gene (reference sequence). V was cut by 3 bases and J by 4 bases, with 13 bases left in between. This CDR3 is CAWRDSPKYEQYF. In DNA, the CDR3 is TGTGCCTGGAGGGACAGTCCGAAGTACGAGCAGTACTTC. The full variable domain, its missing parts supplied by reference TRBV30 and TRBJ2-7, is SQTIHQWPATLVQPVGSPLSLECTVEGTSNPNLYWYRQAAGRGLQLLFYSVGIGQISSEVPQNLSASRPQDRQFILSSKKLLLSDSGFYLCAWRDSPKYEQYFGPGTRLTVT.

This clonotype has at least ten counts. One end of the junction varies from germline; a read error may be responsible. This chain links TRBV30 with TRBJ2-3; TRBD1 agrees at 9 bases. Germline CDR1 is GTSNPN and CDR2 is SVGIG (reference sequence). This CDR3 is 12 amino acids long. CDR3 bases: TGTGCCTGGGGTCCGCTACAGGGGGCACGGAATTTT. Its translation: CAWGPLQGARNF.

This clonotype appeared many times. The chain couples TRBV20-1 to TRBJ1-5; 7 nucleotides agree with TRBD1. Germline-derived CDR1 and CDR2 are DFQATT and SNEGSKA (reference sequence). The CDR3 spans 13 residues. Unmatched junction bases numbered 9, after V lost 6 bases and J lost 7 bases. CDR3 DNA sequence: TGCAGTGCCGCGACAGGGACGGGGCAGCCCCAGCATTTT. The encoded protein is CSAATGTGQPQHF.

This clonotype has more than one count but fewer than ten. V and J are TRBV20-1 and TRBJ2-7; 11 bases line up with TRBD2. J was trimmed by 4 bases and V by 2 bases; bases with no gene match: 4. This CDR3 is 14 amino acids long. Germline CDR1 DFQATT, CDR2 SNEGSKA (reference sequence). CDR3 in amino acids: CSARNSGRGYEQYF. In nucleotides, the CDR3 is TGCAGTGCTAGAAATAGCGGGAGGGGATACGAGCAGTACTTC.

This clonotype has ten or more counts. At one end, the junction sequence differs from germline, possibly due to a read error. This chain links TRBV4-2 with TRBJ2-3; maybe TRBD2 (6 bases). Germline CDR1 is LGHNA and CDR2 is YNFKEQ. This CDR3 region has 16 residues. CDR3 DNA: TGCGCCAGCAGCCAAGAACTAGCAGCTAGCACAGATACGCAGTATTTT. It specifies CASSQELAASTDTQYF.

This clonotype was detected once. The J gene is TRBJ1-3, the V gene TRBV12-3 or TRBV12-4; D unclear. There are 12 residues in the CDR3. V shed 7 bases and J shed 5 bases, with 9 bases lying between them. For the CDR3, the DNA is TGTGCCAGCACTAATACGCGAAACACCATATATTTT. Its protein is CASTNTRNTIYF.

This clonotype was counted ten times or more. The chain recombines TRBV28 with TRBJ2-7, with 9 positions matching TRBD1. CDR3 size: 15 residues. CDR1 is MDHEN and CDR2 is SYDVKM in the germline V gene. Trimming took 2 bases from V and 2 from J; bases not matched to a gene: 4. The DNA of the CDR3 is TGTGCCAGCAGTTTAGGCGGGACAGGGCCCTACGAGCAGTACTTC. This gives the protein CASSLGGTGPYEQYF.

Ten or more counts support this clonotype. The chain couples TRBV20-1 to TRBJ2-1, with 11 bases matching TRBD2. The CDR3 loop spans 16 amino acids. CDR1 DFQATT and CDR2 SNEGSKA come from the germline V gene (reference sequence). V shed 3 bases, J shed 6 bases, and the junction held 10 bases outside the gene matches. The CDR3 DNA is TGCAGTGCTAGCATATTTAGCGGGAGGGCCTCCAATGAGCAGTTCTTC. It encodes CSASIFSGRASNEQFF.

This clonotype occurred many times. Sequence at one end of the junction differs from germline and may be a read error. J is TRBJ2-1 and V is TRBV12-3 or TRBV12-4, with 10 bases fitting TRBD2. The CDR3 covers 16 residues. CDR3 sequence (DNA): TGTGCCAGCAGTATAGCGGGAGGACCCTCCTACAATGAGCAGTTCTTC. Amino acid sequence: CASSIAGGPSYNEQFF.

Turning to this clonotype: This sequence may be a read error, since a much larger clone differs from it by one base. The rearrangement joins TRBV10-2 to TRBJ2-7; 13 bases are shared with TRBD2. CDR1 and CDR2 from the germline V gene are WSHSY and SAAADI. This CDR3 contains 19 residues. This CDR3 is CASSEPWTSGSLGSCEQYF. The CDR3 nucleotides read TGCGCCAGCAGTGAGCCGTGGACTAGCGGGAGTCTGGGCTCCTGCGAGCAGTACTTC.

This clonotype was recorded many times. A junction boundary mismatches the germline segment, possibly from a read error. This chain joins TRBV28 and TRBJ1-1, with 8 positions matching TRBD1. This CDR3 comprises 12 residues. Germline loops: CDR1 MDHEN, CDR2 SYDVKM. The CDR3 here is CASGNEGQEPIF. The CDR3 nucleotides read TGTGCCAGCGGAAATGAGGGACAGGAGCCGATCTTT.

The V and J genes are TRBV6-2 or TRBV6-3 and TRBJ2-7; TRBD2 aligns across 10 bases. The germline V gene has CDR1 MNHEY and CDR2 SVGEGT. V dropped 7 bases and J dropped 3; count of bases not matched to a gene: 9. This CDR3 comprises 15 residues. CDR3 DNA: TGTGCCAGCACCCCCGGGACTAGCGCCATCTACGAGCAGTACTTC. This gives the protein CASTPGTSAIYEQYF.

This clonotype was observed many times. This chain uses TRBV12-3 or TRBV12-4 with TRBJ2-7; a possible D gene is TRBD1 (5 bases). Trimming stripped 3 bases from V and 3 bases from J, with 12 bases between. The CDR3 is 14 amino acids. This CDR3 reads CASSFRDLSYEQYF. CDR3 sequence (DNA): TGTGCCAGCAGTTTCAGGGATTTGAGCTACGAGCAGTACTTC.